Below are 18 T cell receptor beta chains sequenced from a single sample in a study of control samples from healthy donors and cancer patients. Profiled with immunoSEQ multiplex PCR; TCRdb holds only in-frame clones, not every one. Of about 120,000 clones listed, roughly 90% are singletons. The specimen sequenced was blood. The source of these receptors is a man aged 45 to 65 in good health.

V is TRBV4-2 and J is TRBJ1-3; D not certain. V was trimmed by 0 bases and J by 0 bases, leaving 6 bases between them. Germline V lookup: CDR1 LGHNA, CDR2 YNFKEQ. The CDR3 has 15 amino acids. In DNA form, the CDR3 reads TGTGCCAGCAGCCAAGATCGGTTCTCTGGAAACACCATATATTTT. Its translation is CASSQDRFSGNTIYF.

The chain uses TRBV3-1 (or the pseudogene TRBV3-2) and TRBJ1-1, with unresolved D. The germline gives CDR1 LGHDT, CDR2 YNNKEL (reference sequence). Between the trimmed V and J ends, which lost 1 base and 4 bases, there was a span of 7 bases. The CDR3 extends over 13 amino acids. The CDR3 nucleotides are TGTGCCAGCAGCCAAGGTATGGGCACTGAAGCTTTCTTT. Translating gives CASSQGMGTEAFF.

This clone showed up just once. The rearrangement joins TRBV10-1 to TRBJ1-1; D not certain. Germline CDR1 is WNHNN and CDR2 is SYGVQD (reference sequence). The CDR3 spans 13 residues. Trimming pared 0 bases from V and 8 bases from J, leaving 10 bases between. The CDR3 nucleotides are TGCGCCAGCAGTGAGTCTGAACTTCAAGAAGCTTTCTTT. It translates to CASSESELQEAFF.

The chain joins TRBV7-2 to TRBJ1-2, with D unresolved. The CDR3 contains 13 residues. CDR1 and CDR2 from the germline V gene are SGHTA and FQGNSA. Trimming removed 4 bases at V and 0 bases at J, with 6 bases between. This chain's CDR3 is CASSSQSNYGYTF. The DNA for the CDR3 is TGTGCCAGCAGCTCTCAATCTAACTATGGCTACACCTTC.

J is TRBJ1-1 and V is TRBV7-2, with a weak D call TRBD1 (6 bases). V shed 4 bases and J shed 2 bases, with 8 bases lying between them. The CDR3 is 13 amino acids. Germline V gene lookup returns CDR1 SGHTA and CDR2 FQGNSA. The CDR3 coding sequence is TGTGCCAGCAGCTCGACAGGTAACACTGAAGCTTTCTTT. Amino acids: CASSSTGNTEAFF.

The rearrangement links TRBV6-2 or TRBV6-3 to TRBJ1-2; possibly TRBD1 for D (6 bases). V dropped 5 bases and J dropped 6 bases, with 13 bases sitting between them. This CDR3 comprises 13 residues. The germline gives CDR1 MNHEY, CDR2 SVGEGT. The DNA of the CDR3 is TGTGCCAGCAGTGCGGACAGTTACAATGGCTACACCTTC. Amino acids: CASSADSYNGYTF.

The V and J genes are TRBV6-5 and TRBJ1-2; the match to TRBD1 covers 8 bases. There are 15 residues in the CDR3. Germline assignment: CDR1 MNHEY and CDR2 SVGAGI. J gave up 8 bases and V 5 bases, and 13 bases lay outside the gene matches. CDR3 nucleotides: TGTGCCAGCAGTAACTATGCCGGACAGGGCATGGGCTACACCTTC. Translated, it gives CASSNYAGQGMGYTF.

V gene TRBV24-1 combines with J gene TRBJ1-4; D perhaps matches TRBD1 (5 bases). This CDR3 contains 15 residues. The germline V gene has CDR1 KGHDR and CDR2 SFDVKD. Between the trimmed V and J ends, which lost 5 bases and 4 bases, there was a span of 13 bases. CDR3 residues: CATSASGTGNEKLFF. As DNA, the CDR3 is TGTGCCACCAGTGCTTCCGGGACCGGTAATGAAAAACTGTTTTTT.

DNA of the CDR3: TGCGCCAGCAGCTTGGAGGGGGGGTTCACAGATACGCAGTATTTT. It yields the protein CASSLEGGFTDTQYF. The chain uses TRBV5-1 and TRBJ2-3, with D maybe TRBD2 (7 bases). Per germline, CDR1 SGHRS and CDR2 YFSETQ. The CDR3 is 15 residues long. The V gene lost 0 bases and the J gene lost 2 bases, with 10 bases spanning the gap.

The CDR3 region is CASSLDRGTGELFF. Here the CDR3 DNA reads TGTGCCAGCAGCTTAGACAGGGGCACCGGGGAGCTGTTTTTT. The gene calls are TRBV7-2 and TRBJ2-2, with 7 bases identical to TRBD1. CDR3 length: 14 residues. Germline trimming cut 1 base from V and 4 bases from J; bases unmatched to any gene: 0. Germline lookup yields CDR1 SGHTA and CDR2 FQGNSA.

The chain has TRBV20-1 and TRBJ2-7; TRBD1 matches at 11 bases. The junction had 2 bases not matched to a gene; V was cut back by 3 bases and J by 7 bases. Germline-derived CDR1 and CDR2 are DFQATT and SNEGSKA (reference sequence). The CDR3 is made up of 12 amino acids. The CDR3 sequence is CSASGTGGEQYF. Written as DNA, the CDR3 is TGCAGTGCTAGTGGGACAGGGGGGGAGCAGTACTTC.

The V and J genes are TRBV9 and TRBJ1-3; TRBD1 might be the D (6 bases). V lost 4 bases to trimming and J lost 4 bases, with 18 bases between them. CDR1 and CDR2 (germline): SGDLS, YYNGEE. The CDR3 spans 16 residues. CDR3 region: CASSPHRATGGNTIYF. CDR3 coding DNA: TGTGCCAGCAGCCCCCACCGAGCGACAGGCGGAAACACCATATATTTT. The variable domain in full, completed from reference TRBV9 and TRBJ1-3, reads DSGVTQTPKHLITATGQRVTLRCSPRSGDLSVYWYQQSLDQGLQFLIQYYNGEERAKGNILERFSAQQFPDLHSELNLSSLELGDSALYFCASSPHRATGGNTIYFGEGSWLTVV.

V gene TRBV3-1 (or the pseudogene TRBV3-2) combines with J gene TRBJ1-3; D gene unclear. V was pared by 0 bases and J by 0 bases, with 6 bases between. Germline CDR1 is LGHDT and CDR2 is YNNKEL (reference sequence). This CDR3 has 15 residues. The CDR3: CASSQDTSSGNTIYF. CDR3 nucleotides: TGTGCCAGCAGCCAAGATACGAGCTCTGGAAACACCATATATTTT.

The rearrangement joins TRBV5-6 to TRBJ1-5; maybe TRBD1 (6 bases). The CDR3 is 15 amino acids. V was pared by 4 bases and J by 4 bases, with 15 bases between. From germline, CDR1 is SGHDT and CDR2 YYEEEE. CDR3 DNA: TGTGCCAGCAGCCCGACGACAGGAGGGAATCAGCCCCAGCATTTT. Protein sequence: CASSPTTGGNQPQHF.

The V call is TRBV6-6, the J call TRBJ2-3; 10 nucleotides align to TRBD2. CDR3 length equals 12 residues. The ends lost 6 bases at V and 8 bases at J; junction bases unmatched: 2. The germline V gene encodes CDR1 MNHNY and CDR2 SVGAGI (reference sequence). The CDR3: CASSLAGGTQYF. The CDR3, as DNA: TGTGCCAGCAGCTTAGCGGGGGGTACGCAGTATTTT.

The chain combines TRBV2 with TRBJ2-3; 8 bases match TRBD2. This CDR3 region has 16 residues. Germline CDR1 is SNHLY and CDR2 is FYNNEI. V shed 7 bases, J shed 2 bases, and the junction held 11 bases outside the gene matches. The DNA for the CDR3 is TGTGCCAGCACCTCCGGGGGCGGGGGGCACACAGATACGCAGTATTTT. Amino acid sequence: CASTSGGGGHTDTQYF.

The CDR3 nucleotides read TGTGCCAGCAGCCCTACAGGGAGAGGGGTCGGGACTGAAGCTTTCTTT. It yields the protein CASSPTGRGVGTEAFF. V gene TRBV3-1 (or the pseudogene TRBV3-2) combines with J gene TRBJ1-1, with D tentatively TRBD1 (6 bases). The CDR3 runs 16 residues. The germline V and J ends were trimmed by 4 bases and 5 bases, with 20 bases remaining between them. Looked up from germline, CDR1 is LGHDT and CDR2 is YNNKEL (reference sequence).

The chain links TRBV5-4 to TRBJ1-1, with D unresolved. Trimming took off 4 bases at V and 5 bases at J, with 12 bases between the two ends. The germline CDR1 and CDR2 sequences are SGHNT and YYREEE (reference sequence). This CDR3 region has 13 residues. CDR3 in DNA: TGTGCCAGCAGCCGGGCCACGGGGACTGAAGCTTTCTTT. Its translation is CASSRATGTEAFF.